This T cell receptor beta chain was recorded in a study of esophageal squamous cell carcinoma under preoperative chemotherapy. This clonotype was recorded only once. As the CDR3 is not closed by the conserved phenylalanine or tryptophan, this likely results from a read error. The DNA is left out, because the CDR3 cannot be placed on it with certainty; the CDR3 is given as TCRdb lists it. As for time point: after preoperative PTX-NDP chemotherapy. Germline-derived CDR1 and CDR2 are SGHTA and FQGNSA. The CDR3 is made up of 14 amino acids, end residues included. Each CDR3 protein is one row after TCRdb ran MiXCR on the PCR reads. The table includes around 34,000 distinct CDR3 sequences, 40% to 60% detected once.

The genes are TRBV7-2 and TRBJ2-5; TRBD1 was called by the table and not checked on the DNA. This TCR was recovered from a human donor with esophageal squamous cell carcinoma. The donor label of this sample is uncertain. Sample collection was performed from a patient given preoperative chemotherapy. The CDR3 sequence: CASSSTGQPTTQFS.